Here is one TCR beta chain with its context. The study ran its PCR with 60 Vbeta and 13 Jbeta primers. TCRdb's copy holds only in-frame clones and misses some; the assay was immunoSEQ multiplex PCR. The sample yields roughly 99,000 clones, around 73% seen once. The data derive from a study of cytomegalovirus exposure and HLA in healthy donors. The CDR3 loop spans 14 amino acids. Germline CDR1 KGHSH, CDR2 LQKENI. Trimming removed 2 bases from V and 7 bases from J; junction bases left unmatched: 6. This clonotype was sampled from a man aged 25-40 years in good health and CMV-seronegative. The chain joins TRBV18 to TRBJ2-5, with 8 bases fitting TRBD1. Sequencing was done on a sample of PBMCs. The CDR3 loop reads CASSPADRDGTQYF. The CDR3 DNA is TGTGCCAGCTCACCAGCGGACAGGGATGGGACCCAGTACTTC.